These T cell receptor beta chains were read from a single sample in a study of blood T cell repertoires in COVID-19. The method was immunoSEQ multiplex PCR; TCRdb's version includes in-frame clones alone and lacks a portion of them. The sample records around 330,000 clones, roughly nine tenths being singletons. Sequences were obtained from PBMCs or T cells enriched from blood (not recorded which). The receptors here all came from a man aged 55-75 years who had recovered from COVID-19. Both conserved end residues are part of each CDR3. D genes are given only for firm matches. A row's size may be missing; if present it is once, few, many or a size class.

clone_size,cdr3_length,j_call,d_call,v_call,cdr3_aa,cdr3_nt
once,14,TRBJ1-1,NA,TRBV5-6,CASSLGTENTEAFF,TGTGCCAGCAGCTTGGGGACAGAGAACACTGAAGCTTTCTTT
NA,13,TRBJ1-3,NA,TRBV7-2,CASSTASGNTIYF,TGTGCCAGCAGCACAGCCTCTGGAAACACCATATATTTT
NA,15,TRBJ1-4,NA,TRBV5-1,CASSLPGATNEKLFF,TGCGCCAGCAGCTTGCCAGGGGCCACTAATGAAAAACTGTTTTTT
NA,13,TRBJ1-1,TRBD1,TRBV3-1/TRBV3-2,CASAGQMNTEAFF,TGTGCCAGCGCGGGACAGATGAACACTGAAGCTTTCTTT
NA,16,TRBJ1-5,NA,TRBV27,CASSLSIYGGNQPQHF,TGTGCCAGCAGTTTATCGATATACGGGGGCAATCAGCCCCAGCATTTT
once,14,TRBJ2-1,NA,TRBV11-2,CASSLGSLANEQFF,TGTGCCAGCAGCTTAGGTAGTCTCGCCAATGAGCAGTTCTTC
NA,18,TRBJ1-3,TRBD1,TRBV2,CASSEEAYAGGSGNTIYF,TGTGCCAGCAGTGAAGAGGCATACGCAGGGGGCTCTGGAAACACCATATATTTT
NA,14,TRBJ1-1,NA,TRBV5-4,CASSLSRGGGEAFF,TGTGCCAGCAGCTTATCTCGCGGCGGTGGTGAAGCTTTCTTT
NA,19,TRBJ2-1,TRBD2,TRBV4-1,CASSFQGLAGVPTLNEQFF,TGCGCCAGCAGCTTTCAGGGACTAGCGGGGGTCCCCACGCTCAATGAGCAGTTCTTC
once,17,TRBJ1-1,NA,TRBV18,CASSITPTNTMNTEAFF,TGTGCCAGCTCAATAACGCCAACAAACACCATGAACACTGAAGCTTTCTTT
NA,16,TRBJ1-2,NA,TRBV11-2,CASSLEGHLANYGYTF,TGTGCCAGCAGCTTAGAAGGACACCTAGCTAACTATGGCTACACCTTC
NA,13,TRBJ2-1,NA,TRBV11-3,CASSPHQGYEQFF,TGTGCCAGCAGCCCACATCAGGGATATGAGCAGTTCTTC
NA,16,TRBJ2-2,TRBD1,TRBV27,CASSPLGQSNTGELFF,TGTGCCAGCAGTCCACTGGGACAGAGTAACACCGGGGAGCTGTTTTTT
NA,15,TRBJ1-1,NA,TRBV4-1,CASSQRNRMNTEAFF,TGCGCCAGCAGCCAACGGAACAGGATGAACACTGAAGCTTTCTTT
NA,15,TRBJ2-1,NA,TRBV7-9,CASSLDFVRHNEQFF,TGTGCCAGCAGCCTAGACTTTGTGCGCCACAATGAGCAGTTCTTC
NA,13,TRBJ1-5,NA,TRBV19,CASSIDGEQPQHF,TGTGCCAGTAGTATAGACGGGGAACAGCCCCAGCATTTT
NA,13,TRBJ2-1,TRBD1,TRBV2,CASRDRAKDEQFF,TGTGCCAGCAGGGACAGGGCGAAGGATGAGCAGTTCTTC
NA,17,TRBJ2-2,TRBD2,TRBV18,CASSPQTSGPNTGELFF,TGTGCCAGCTCACCACAGACTAGCGGCCCGAACACCGGGGAGCTGTTTTTT
NA,15,TRBJ2-3,NA,TRBV4-3,CASSHQGTVADTQYF,TGCGCCAGCAGCCACCAGGGGACGGTCGCAGATACGCAGTATTTT
once,11,TRBJ2-1,NA,TRBV12-5,CASGFIGEQFF,TGTGCTAGTGGTTTTATCGGTGAGCAGTTCTTC
NA,21,TRBJ1-4,NA,TRBV21-1,CASSNRGGPGGTGEGNEKLFF,TGTGCCAGCAGCAACAGGGGGGGCCCAGGAGGGACAGGGGAGGGTAATGAAAAACTGTTTTTT
NA,16,TRBJ2-5,TRBD1,TRBV7-2,CASSFGQGWSSETQYF,TGTGCCAGCAGCTTCGGACAGGGGTGGAGTAGCGAGACCCAGTACTTC
NA,16,TRBJ2-6,NA,TRBV4-1,CASSQSVSSGANVLTF,TGCGCCAGCAGCCAATCGGTGAGCTCTGGGGCCAACGTCCTGACTTTC
few,15,TRBJ1-2,NA,TRBV5-4,CASSLGQIQTYGYTF,TGTGCCAGCAGCTTGGGACAGATTCAAACCTATGGCTACACCTTC
NA,13,TRBJ1-2,NA,TRBV2,CASSADSTYGYTF,TGTGCCAGCAGTGCGGACAGTACCTATGGCTACACCTTC
NA,15,TRBJ2-7,NA,TRBV9,CASSPIRDTNYEQYF,TGTGCCAGCAGCCCCATCCGGGACACCAACTACGAGCAGTACTTC
NA,18,TRBJ1-2,TRBD1,TRBV7-9,CASNSQQGTNRPNYGYTF,TGTGCCAGCAATTCCCAACAGGGGACAAACAGACCGAACTATGGCTACACCTTC
NA,14,TRBJ2-7,NA,TRBV5-5,CASSFTGSSYEQYF,TGTGCCAGCAGCTTCACAGGAAGCTCCTACGAGCAGTACTTC